This T cell receptor beta chain emerged from a study of blood T cell repertoires in COVID-19. Study as a whole: The study drew acute and convalescent COVID-19 samples from the United States, Italy and Spain. T cells, B-cell-depleted T cells, or PBMCs provided the cDNA or gDNA that served as material.

For this clone: The sample carries other DNA sequences with the same CDR3.

The length of the CDR3 is 13 residues. Germline lookup yields CDR1 MDHEN and CDR2 SYDVKM. Trimming cost V 3 bases and J 3 bases, with 8 bases left between them. Sequenced by immunoSEQ multiplex PCR; TCRdb stores in-frame clones only, minus some. The sample has 150,000 or so clones; 76% are singletons. Sequenced sample: peripheral blood. The chain employs TRBV28 and TRBJ1-2; D may be TRBD1 (6 bases). This receptor was identified in a woman of 80 years or more with active or convalescent COVID-19. The CDR3 protein is CASSLTGDYGYTF. CDR3 coding DNA: TGTGCCAGCAGTTTGACAGGTGACTATGGCTACACCTTC.